These 19 T cell receptor delta chains were all obtained from the same sample, sequenced in a study of γδ T cells in repeated Plasmodium falciparum infection. Gammadelta T cells were flow-sorted from PBMC into Vgamma9/Vdelta2+ and Vdelta2-negative populations for bulk analysis. TCRdb reanalysed the multiplex PCR reads via CATT. The repertoire consists of approximately 53,000 delta-chain clones, with roughly 1.8% occurring once and the leading ten covering about 15%. Sequenced input: gamma-delta T cells from blood. These TCRs come from a pool of human donors (malaria-infected and uninfected, not separated).

This clone was recorded many times. The protein given by TCRdb reflects a much larger clone and differs at residue 20 from this DNA's translation, likely from a read error; the protein shown is the DNA's translation. This CDR3 is also generated by other DNA sequences in the sample. V and J are TRDV1 and TRDJ1; 7 nucleotides match TRDD3. CDR1 TSWWSYY and CDR2 QGS come from the germline V gene. The CDR3 is 23 residues long. The CDR3 loop is CALGETSVLGRLGITTYTDELIF. The CDR3 coding sequence is TGTGCTCTTGGGGAAACTTCGGTTCTAGGGAGACTGGGGATTACTACGTACACCGATGAACTCATCTTT.

This clone was counted many times. The mismatch at residue 6 between this DNA's translation and the TCRdb protein of a much larger clone likely reflects a read error; the protein shown is translated from the DNA. For the CDR3, the DNA is TGTGCTCTTGGGGTTGGAATTACTGGGGGAGGTAAACTCATCTTT. Residues: CALGVGITGGGKLIF. The chain uses TRDV1 and TRDJ1, with 9 bases matching TRDD3. Germline assignment: CDR1 TSWWSYY and CDR2 QGS. This CDR3 spans 15 amino acids. V trimming: 4 bases; J trimming: 7 bases; junction bases outside the gene matches: 10.

This clone has just a few counts. The protein that TCRdb holds for this DNA derives from a much larger clone and differs from the translated DNA at residue 20, which likely indicates a read error; the protein shown here is translated from the DNA. V gene assignment gives TRDV1, but the J gene was left uncalled; the table's D call, TRDD3, was not checked against the DNA. The V gene's germline CDR1 is TSWWSYY and CDR2 QGS. This CDR3 has 21 residues. The CDR3 DNA reads TGTGCTCTTGGGAACACTTACGGTTGGTGTGGAAAACGCCTTTACACCGATAAACTCACCTTT. Its protein product is CALGNTYGWCGKRLYTDKLTF.

To note about this clone: The TCRdb record carries a much larger clone's protein, which differs from this DNA's translation at residue 7; a read error is the likely cause, and the protein listed here is the DNA translation. The rearrangement links TRDV1 to TRDJ1; D is tentatively TRDD2 or TRDD3 (8 bases each). The CDR3 spans 22 residues. CDR1 is TSWWSYY and CDR2 is QGS in the germline V gene. With 5 bases removed from V and 2 bases from J, the gap between germline ends came to 36 bases. The CDR3 spells CALGPPCLPMVLGGSTTDKLIF. The CDR3 region has the DNA TGTGCTCTTGGGCCACCATGCCTTCCTATGGTACTGGGGGGGTCCACGACCGATAAACTCATCTTT.

In its sample, this clone was seen many times. Within the sample, other DNA sequences also encode this same CDR3. V is TRDV1 and J is TRDJ1, with TRDD2 as a possible D gene (9 bases). Trimming pared 4 bases from V and 0 bases from J, leaving 51 bases between. Looked up from germline, CDR1 is TSWWSYY and CDR2 is QGS. This CDR3 comprises 28 residues. The CDR3 bases are TGTGCTCTTGGGGGCCCATACACCCTTCCTACCAAATACCCACCCTTAATACTGGGGGGCCTTCACACCGATAAACTCATCTTT. Residues: CALGGPYTLPTKYPPLILGGLHTDKLIF.

As regards this clone: It is likely a read error: a sequence one base away is far more abundant. At the DNA level, this CDR3 is encoded by other sequences in the same sample as well. This rearrangement joins TRDV3 to TRDJ2; 11 bases map to TRDD3. The CDR3 covers 24 residues. V lost 0 bases and J lost 7; bases outside the gene matches: 34. CDR1 TVYSNPD and CDR2 GDNSRS come from the germline V gene (reference sequence). The CDR3 coding sequence is TGTGCCTTTAGATTCTACCGGAACTATGAGGGAATTTACTGGGGGATAGTGGTTAGAGCACAACTCTTCTTT. Translated: CAFRFYRNYEGIYWGIVVRAQLFF. Drawing the rest from reference TRDV3 and TRDJ2, the complete variable domain is CDKVTQSSPDQTVASGSEVVLLCTYDTVYSNPDLFWYRIRPDYSFQFVFYGDNSRSEGADFTQGRFSVKHILTQKAFHLVISPVRTEDSATYYCAFRFYRNYEGIYWGIVVRAQLFFGKGTQLIVEP.

This clone was counted many times. The protein recorded in TCRdb matches a much larger clone and deviates from this DNA's translation at residue 12, suggesting a read error; the protein here is obtained by translating the DNA. This chain connects TRDV1 to TRDJ1; possible D gene TRDD3, 6 bases. The J gene is absent in TCRdb and was assigned here via DNA matching to germline. CDR3 size: 18 residues. The V gene's germline CDR1 is TSWWSYY and CDR2 QGS. Trimming took off 5 bases at V and 0 bases at J, with 22 bases between the two ends. The CDR3 DNA is TGTGCTCTTGGGAAAATAAGTGGGGGGTGGCGGCACACCGATAAACTCATCTTT. This translates into CALGKISGGWRHTDKLIF.

This clone was found many times. The genes are TRDV1 and TRDJ2, with 7 bases aligning to TRDD3. Germline CDR1 is TSWWSYY and CDR2 is QGS. CDR3 size: 18 residues. The J segment lost 1 base and the V segment lost 2 bases, leaving 10 bases of the junction unmatched. CDR3 amino acids: CALGETIRGMGLTAQLFF. The DNA for the CDR3 is TGTGCTCTTGGGGAAACGATCCGGGGGATGGGTTTGACAGCACAACTCTTCTTT.

On this clone: TCRdb pairs this DNA with a much larger clone's protein that differs at residues 16 and 17, likely a read error; the protein shown was translated from the DNA. The genes are TRDV1 and TRDJ1; D may be TRDD3 (6 bases). Per the germline V gene, CDR1 is TSWWSYY and CDR2 is QGS. V was trimmed by 1 base and J by 10 bases, leaving 37 bases between them. This CDR3 has 21 amino acids. The CDR3: CALGERERLHSNGGEPLGLIF. The CDR3 DNA reads TGTGCTCTTGGGGAACGAGAGCGCCTACATTCGAACGGGGGGGAACCGCTCGGACTCATCTTT.

This clone was seen more than once but under ten times. The protein TCRdb gives is from a much larger clone and does not agree with this DNA's translation at residue 24, likely a read error; the protein shown here comes from the DNA. No call exists for the J gene, whereas the V gene is TRDV1; TRDD3 reflects the table's D call only, with no check against the DNA. Germline lookup yields CDR1 TSWWSYY and CDR2 QGS. This CDR3 contains 25 residues. CDR3 sequence: CALGAPRREHSYQLGDNSYTDKLTF. Written as DNA, the CDR3 is TGTGCTCTTGGGGCCCCGCGTCGAGAACATTCCTACCAACTGGGGGATAACTCGTACACCGATAAACTCACCTTT.

This clone was picked up many times. TCRdb's entry gives the protein of a much larger clone, which mismatches this DNA's translation at residue 13, likely from a read error; the protein reported here is translated from the DNA. The V call is TRDV1, the J call TRDJ3; maybe TRDD2 (5 bases). The CDR3 has 21 residues. The germline V and J ends were trimmed by 1 base and 2 bases, with 21 bases remaining between them. The germline CDR1 and CDR2 sequences are TSWWSYY and QGS. The CDR3: CALGEQNHFPEQPWDTRQMFF. The CDR3 DNA sequence: TGTGCTCTTGGGGAACAAAACCACTTTCCTGAGCAACCCTGGGACACCCGACAGATGTTTTTC.

About this clone: A read error is likely here: a far larger clone is one base away. The identical CDR3 is also encoded by other nucleotide sequences in the sample. This chain connects TRDV3 to TRDJ1; 11 nucleotides agree with TRDD3. The germline V gene encodes CDR1 TVYSNPD and CDR2 GDNSRS (reference sequence). CDR3 size: 20 residues. CDR3 in DNA: TGTGCCTCTTTTTCCTACGTTCGGGCTGGGGGATACCTATACACCGATAAGCTCATCTTT. This encodes CASFSYVRAGGYLYTDKLIF.

In this sample, this clone turned up many times. TCRdb's listed protein matches a much larger clone and diverges from this DNA's translation at residue 19, likely through a read error; the protein shown comes from the DNA. The chain uses TRDV1 and TRDJ1; tentatively, D is TRDD2 or TRDD3 (8 bases each). Germline V CDR1 and CDR2: TSWWSYY, QGS. The CDR3 runs to 20 residues. The CDR3 sequence is CALGEILPKHWGLYTDKLTF. The CDR3 coding sequence is TGTGCTCTTGGGGAAATCCTTCCTAAGCACTGGGGGCTCTACACCGATAAACTCACCTTT.

This clone was recorded at least ten times. TCRdb pairs this DNA with a much larger clone's protein that differs at residue 11, likely a read error; the protein shown was translated from the DNA. The rearrangement joins TRDV1 to TRDJ1; no clear D gene. Since TCRdb gives no J gene, matching the DNA to germline was used here to assign it. This CDR3 contains 20 residues. Trimming removed 0 bases from V and 3 bases from J, with 26 bases in between. The germline CDR1 and CDR2 sequences are TSWWSYY and QGS. CDR3 in amino acids: CALGELGPYGSGHQADKLIF. CDR3 nucleotides: TGTGCTCTTGGGGAACTAGGGCCCTATGGCAGTGGCCACCAAGCCGATAAACTCATCTTT.

In this sample, this clone turned up a few times. This DNA translates differently at residue 13 from the TCRdb protein, which is that of a much larger clone; a read error is likely, and the protein shown is the DNA's own translation. The CDR3: CASLPSRAGLLGRGYTDKLIF. CDR3 bases: TGTGCCTCTCTTCCTTCACGGGCGGGTTTACTGGGGAGGGGGTACACCGATAAACTCATCTTT. The chain joins TRDV3 to TRDJ1, with D perhaps TRDD3 (7 bases). Trimming removed 4 bases from V and 0 bases from J, with 36 bases in between. The CDR3 sequence is 21 residues long. In germline, CDR1 is TVYSNPD, CDR2 GDNSRS (reference sequence).

Turning to this clone: The mismatch at residue 14 between this DNA's translation and the TCRdb protein of a much larger clone likely reflects a read error; the protein shown is translated from the DNA. V is TRDV1 and J is TRDJ4; D is undetermined. TCRdb records no J gene; here it was assigned by comparing the DNA to germline. Trimming cost V 2 bases and J 3 bases, with 37 bases left between them. This CDR3 comprises 22 residues. Germline CDR1 is TSWWSYY and CDR2 is QGS. CDR3 sequence reads: CALGESRLSSNHLFSQEGPLIF. The DNA of the CDR3 is TGTGCTCTTGGGGAATCAAGGTTGTCCTCAAACCATCTATTTTCCCAGGAAGGACCCCTGATCTTT.

As to this clone: This DNA's translation differs at residue 14 from TCRdb's protein, which comes from a much larger clone; a read error is likely, and the protein shown is translated from the DNA. CDR3 sequence reads: CALGSPPGKYGSGTDTDKLIF. The DNA of the CDR3 is TGTGCTCTTGGGTCCCCTCCAGGGAAATACGGTTCTGGGACCGACACCGATAAACTCATCTTT. The V call is TRDV1, the J call TRDJ1, with D tentatively TRDD1 (6 bases). In the absence of a J gene in TCRdb, the DNA was matched to germline to assign it here. V was cut by 5 bases and J by 0 bases, with 31 bases left in between. Germline loops: CDR1 TSWWSYY, CDR2 QGS. The CDR3 consists of 21 residues.

This clone was counted between two and nine times. A far larger clone is off by one base, so a read error is likely. Other DNA sequences in the same sample also yield this CDR3. Here the CDR3 reads CALGPIPFLRTGGLYSWDTRQMFF. CDR3 DNA: TGTGCTCTTGGGCCCATCCCCTTCCTACGAACTGGGGGACTGTACTCCTGGGACACCCGACAGATGTTCTTC. The chain recombines TRDV1 with TRDJ3; D is perhaps TRDD2 or TRDD3 (9 bases each). Germline V CDR1 and CDR2: TSWWSYY, QGS. The CDR3 is made up of 24 amino acids.

As regards this clone: This sequence is one base from a far larger clone and is likely a read error. This same CDR3 is encoded by further DNA sequences in the sample. The chain employs TRDV1 and TRDJ1; 7 nucleotides match TRDD3. TCRdb does not report a J gene; here it was assigned by matching the DNA to germline references. The CDR3 totals 20 residues. Germline V gene lookup returns CDR1 TSWWSYY and CDR2 QGS. Trimming removed 3 bases from V and 3 bases from J; junction bases left unmatched: 22. CDR3 region: CALGEWGRSWARLRADKLIF. The CDR3 DNA is TGTGCTCTTGGGGAGTGGGGGAGGTCCTGGGCCCGACTCAGAGCCGATAAACTCATCTTT.